The clone carrying this T cell receptor (beta chain) was detected only a few times. Time point described: sample taken at primary tumor resection. Trimming removed 3 bases from V and 0 bases from J, with 7 bases in between. The CDR3 consists of 13 residues. Germline V gene data show CDR1 as DFQATT and CDR2 as SNEGSKA (reference sequence). The data stem from a study of spatial heterogeneity in lung cancer. TCRdb reanalysed the 5' RACE reads using MiXCR and keeps one entry per CDR3 protein. The sample has 48,000 or so distinct CDR3 sequences, approximately 5% seen once. The material sequenced was PBMCs, taken at surgery. The gene calls are TRBV20-1 and TRBJ2-3; perhaps TRBD2 as D (5 bases). The clonotype originates from a male donor with early-stage non-small cell lung cancer. The CDR3 loop reads CSASGVSTDTQYF. CDR3 DNA sequence: TGCAGTGCTAGCGGGGTTAGCACAGATACGCAGTATTTT.